A selection of T cell receptor beta chains follows, all from one sample in a study of T cells in Graves' hyperthyroidism and ophthalmopathy. TCRdb independently ran MiXCR on the multiplex PCR reads; one entry per CDR3 protein. Here the sample spans more than 450,000 distinct CDR3 sequences, 12% to 15% being singletons. Material for sequencing was blood. All receptors come from a woman in her 40s with Graves' hyperthyroidism. CDR3s include the opening cysteine and the closing phenylalanine or tryptophan. D genes are given only for firm matches. For some rows the clone size is stated as once, few or many, or as a class when expanded; others skip it.

CDR3aa: CASSESTGFYEQYF
CDR3nt: TGTGCCAGCAGTGAGAGCACGGGCTTTTACGAGCAGTACTTC
v_gene: TRBV6-1
d_gene: .
j_gene: TRBJ2-7
abundance: many

CDR3aa: CASSPSGNPYNEQFF
CDR3nt: TGTGCCAGCAGCCCCAGCGGGAATCCTTACAATGAGCAGTTCTTC
v_gene: TRBV28
d_gene: TRBD2
j_gene: TRBJ2-1
abundance: many

CDR3aa: CASSYGGSEQYF
CDR3nt: TGTGCCAGCAGTTATGGGGGATCCGAGCAGTACTTC
v_gene: TRBV12-3/TRBV12-4
d_gene: .
j_gene: TRBJ2-7
abundance: .

CDR3aa: CSAPATPPGEQYF
CDR3nt: TGCAGTGCTCCCGCGACTCCTCCCGGCGAGCAGTACTTC
v_gene: TRBV20-1
d_gene: .
j_gene: TRBJ2-7
abundance: many

CDR3aa: CASRGQGNEKLFF
CDR3nt: TGTGCCAGCAGGGGACAGGGTAATGAAAAACTGTTTTTT
v_gene: TRBV2
d_gene: TRBD1
j_gene: TRBJ1-4
abundance: .

CDR3aa: CASGSGTGVTDTQYF
CDR3nt: TGTGCCAGCGGATCCGGGACAGGGGTGACAGATACGCAGTATTTT
v_gene: TRBV28
d_gene: TRBD1
j_gene: TRBJ2-3
abundance: few

CDR3aa: CASSLEVLAGNNEQFF
CDR3nt: TGTGCCAGCAGCTTAGAGGTACTAGCGGGCAACAATGAGCAGTTCTTC
v_gene: TRBV13
d_gene: TRBD2
j_gene: TRBJ2-1
abundance: many

CDR3aa: CASSQDPQVNEKLFF
CDR3nt: TGCGCCAGCAGCCAAGATCCGCAGGTTAATGAAAAACTGTTTTTT
v_gene: TRBV4-1
d_gene: .
j_gene: TRBJ1-4
abundance: few

CDR3aa: CASSSLQGMGHQPQHF
CDR3nt: TGTGCCAGCAGTTCACTCCAGGGTATGGGGCACCAGCCCCAGCATTTT
v_gene: TRBV12-3/TRBV12-4
d_gene: .
j_gene: TRBJ1-5
abundance: many

CDR3aa: CASSYLGQGAPGYGYTF
CDR3nt: TGTGCCAGCAGTTATTTAGGACAGGGGGCGCCGGGCTATGGCTACACCTTC
v_gene: TRBV12-3/TRBV12-4
d_gene: TRBD1
j_gene: TRBJ1-2
abundance: few

CDR3aa: CASSLAQGFGYGYTF
CDR3nt: TGTGCCAGCAGCTTAGCGCAGGGGTTCGGCTATGGCTACACCTTC
v_gene: TRBV7-9
d_gene: .
j_gene: TRBJ1-2
abundance: .

CDR3aa: CASSLEGSTEAFF
CDR3nt: TGTGCCAGCAGCTTGGAGGGTTCCACTGAAGCTTTCTTT
v_gene: TRBV5-5
d_gene: .
j_gene: TRBJ1-1
abundance: many

CDR3aa: CSDPGGQTNTGELFF
CDR3nt: TGCAGCGATCCCGGAGGTCAGACTAACACCGGGGAGCTGTTTTTT
v_gene: TRBV29-1
d_gene: .
j_gene: TRBJ2-2
abundance: many

CDR3aa: CASSAGPPLAAEQYF
CDR3nt: TGTGCCAGCAGCGCAGGTCCCCCCCTAGCGGCCGAGCAGTACTTC
v_gene: TRBV5-6
d_gene: TRBD2
j_gene: TRBJ2-7
abundance: few

CDR3aa: CASSKTSGRGTDTQYF
CDR3nt: TGCGCCAGCAGCAAGACTAGCGGGAGGGGCACAGATACGCAGTATTTT
v_gene: TRBV5-1
d_gene: TRBD2
j_gene: TRBJ2-3
abundance: few

CDR3aa: CAATQGRDTEAFF
CDR3nt: TGTGCCGCAACCCAGGGAAGGGACACTGAAGCTTTCTTT
v_gene: TRBV6-1
d_gene: .
j_gene: TRBJ1-1
abundance: many

CDR3aa: CASSEARSSGRAGDTQYF
CDR3nt: TGTGCCAGCAGTGAAGCGAGATCTAGCGGGAGGGCAGGGGATACGCAGTATTTT
v_gene: TRBV2
d_gene: TRBD2
j_gene: TRBJ2-3
abundance: many

CDR3aa: CASSLEAGARSYEQYF
CDR3nt: TGTGCCAGCAGTTTGGAGGCGGGAGCGCGCTCCTACGAGCAGTACTTC
v_gene: TRBV27
d_gene: TRBD2
j_gene: TRBJ2-7
abundance: many

CDR3aa: CASSTARQGAKETQYF
CDR3nt: TGTGCCAGTAGTACCGCCCGACAGGGGGCGAAGGAGACCCAGTACTTC
v_gene: TRBV19
d_gene: TRBD1
j_gene: TRBJ2-5
abundance: few

CDR3aa: CASSFSHNQPQHF
CDR3nt: TGTGCCAGTAGCTTCTCCCACAATCAGCCCCAGCATTTT
v_gene: TRBV19
d_gene: .
j_gene: TRBJ1-5
abundance: many

CDR3aa: CASFRKNTEAFF
CDR3nt: TGTGCCAGTTTTCGGAAGAACACTGAAGCTTTCTTT
v_gene: TRBV28
d_gene: .
j_gene: TRBJ1-1
abundance: many

CDR3aa: CASSRPSLAGGPIGELFF
CDR3nt: TGTGCCAGCAGCCGACCCTCCCTAGCGGGAGGGCCTATCGGGGAGCTGTTTTTT
v_gene: TRBV6-2/TRBV6-3
d_gene: TRBD2
j_gene: TRBJ2-2
abundance: .

CDR3aa: CASSLGAENEKLFF
CDR3nt: TGTGCCAGCAGTTTAGGGGCAGAGAATGAAAAACTGTTTTTT
v_gene: TRBV12-3/TRBV12-4
d_gene: .
j_gene: TRBJ1-4
abundance: many

CDR3aa: CSARDKSAVYGYTF
CDR3nt: TGCAGTGCTAGAGATAAGTCGGCGGTCTATGGCTACACCTTC
v_gene: TRBV20-1
d_gene: .
j_gene: TRBJ1-2
abundance: few